This T cell receptor (beta chain) came from a study of CD8+CD57+ T cells in acquired aplastic anemia. Study context: Mean DNA quantity obtained from sorted CD4+ and CD8+ cells was 3 to 3.5 ug.

This clonotype appeared a few times. Its antigen is as yet unknown. Broader study findings: Sharing between patients and controls was observed for around 30 CD8+ CDR3 sequences.

Trimming removed 1 base at V and 4 bases at J, with 11 bases between. In germline, CDR1 is SGHAT, CDR2 FQNNGV. This CDR3 comprises 15 residues. Genomic DNA was employed as the template in profiling TCR beta VDJ and CDR3. TCRdb redid the calling of the reads with MiXCR, one entry per CDR3 protein. The sample gives hundreds of thousands of distinct CDR3 sequences, roughly 50% of which show up once; 6.5% to 10% is in the top ten. Material for sequencing was sorted CD4+, CD8+, or CD8+CD57+ T cells (not recorded which) from PBMCs. The gene calls are TRBV11-2 and TRBJ1-3; D perhaps matches TRBD1 (5 bases). This TCR came from a human donor with severe aplastic anemia or a healthy control (not recorded which). CDR3 loop: CASSLGPGEGNTIYF. The CDR3 DNA reads TGTGCCAGCAGCTTAGGACCGGGGGAAGGAAACACCATATATTTT.